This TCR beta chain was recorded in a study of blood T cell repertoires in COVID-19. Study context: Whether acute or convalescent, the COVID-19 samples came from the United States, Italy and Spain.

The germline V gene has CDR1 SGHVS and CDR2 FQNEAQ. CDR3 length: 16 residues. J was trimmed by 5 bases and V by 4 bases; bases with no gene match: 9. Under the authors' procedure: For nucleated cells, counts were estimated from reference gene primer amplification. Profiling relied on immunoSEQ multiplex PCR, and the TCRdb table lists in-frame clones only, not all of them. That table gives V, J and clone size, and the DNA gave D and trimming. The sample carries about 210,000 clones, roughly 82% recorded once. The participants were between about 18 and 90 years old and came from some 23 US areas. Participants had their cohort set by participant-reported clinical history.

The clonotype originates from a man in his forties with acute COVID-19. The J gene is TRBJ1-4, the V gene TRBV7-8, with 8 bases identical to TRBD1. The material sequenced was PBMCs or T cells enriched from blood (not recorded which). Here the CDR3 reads CASSSMGQVKNEKLFF. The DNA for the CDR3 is TGTGCCAGCAGCTCGATGGGACAGGTGAAAAATGAAAAACTGTTTTTT. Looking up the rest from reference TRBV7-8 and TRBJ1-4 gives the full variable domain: GAGVSQSPRYKVAKRGQDVALRCDPISGHVSLFWYQQALGQGPEFLTYFQNEAQLDKSGLPSDRFFAERPEGSVSTLKIQRTQQEDSAVYLCASSSMGQVKNEKLFFGSGTQLSVL.